These 15 T cell receptor beta chains share one sample of origin, sequenced in a study of blood T cells in healthy people across ages. With a J-beta primer mix and a sample-barcoded 5' primer, a second PCR ran roughly 7 to 11 cycles. TCRdb independently ran MiXCR on the 5' RACE reads; one entry per CDR3 protein. There are 850,000 to 1,100,000 distinct CDR3 sequences in the sample; approximately 38% occur only once, and about 12% lies in the top ten. The material sequenced was blood. Receptors were obtained from a man aged 18 to 35 in good health.

This clonotype was picked up one time. This chain joins TRBV12-3 or TRBV12-4 and TRBJ1-1; D may be TRBD1 (5 bases). V lost 4 bases, J lost 4 bases, and 10 bases lay in between. This CDR3 is 13 amino acids long. The CDR3 here is CASSSTGITEAFF. The CDR3 DNA is TGTGCCAGCAGTTCCACAGGAATCACTGAAGCTTTCTTT.

This chain joins TRBV28 and TRBJ2-7, with 11 nucleotides matching TRBD2. Unmatched junction bases numbered 1, after V lost 6 bases and J lost 0 bases. Per the germline V gene, CDR1 is MDHEN and CDR2 is SYDVKM. CDR3 size: 14 residues. The CDR3 sequence: CASRLAGGSYEQYF. The CDR3 DNA reads TGTGCCAGCAGGCTAGCGGGAGGCTCCTACGAGCAGTACTTC.

The DNA for the CDR3 is TGTGCCTGGAGTGGGGGGACAGAAAGTCCCTACGAGCAGTACTTC. Protein: CAWSGGTESPYEQYF. The chain carries TRBV30 and TRBJ2-7; the match to TRBD1 covers 7 bases. J gave up 2 bases and V 1 base, and 8 bases lay outside the gene matches. The CDR3 runs 15 residues. The germline V gene has CDR1 GTSNPN and CDR2 SVGIG (reference sequence).

The chain carries TRBV6-6 and TRBJ2-3; 8 nucleotides agree with TRBD1. The V and J ends lost 6 bases and 5 bases, in that order; junction bases with no gene match: 4. The CDR3 runs 13 residues. In germline, CDR1 is MNHNY, CDR2 SVGAGI (reference sequence). The DNA of the CDR3 is TGTGCCAGCAGCCAACAGGGGGAAGATACGCAGTATTTT. This gives the protein CASSQQGEDTQYF.

The CDR3 here is CAISERQLNTEAFF. The CDR3, as DNA: TGTGCCATCAGTGAAAGGCAGCTGAACACTGAAGCTTTCTTT. This chain uses TRBV10-3 with TRBJ1-1; the D is unclear. The CDR3 covers 14 residues. V was trimmed by 3 bases and J by 0 bases, leaving 8 bases between them. Looked up from germline, CDR1 is ENHRY and CDR2 is SYGVKD.

This clonotype was seen a handful of times. The V call is TRBV29-1, the J call TRBJ2-3; no definite D call. Looked up from germline, CDR1 is SQVTM and CDR2 is ANQGSEA. The CDR3 runs to 15 residues. The ends were cut back, 5 bases at V and 0 bases at J, with 15 bases in the middle. CDR3 nucleotides: TGCAGCGTTCCCTGGCCAGTGTCTAGCACAGATACGCAGTATTTT. This gives the protein CSVPWPVSSTDTQYF.

Only a few counts were recorded for this clonotype. The chain is built from TRBV5-1 and TRBJ2-1, with D maybe TRBD1 (5 bases). The length of the CDR3 is 13 residues. Germline-derived CDR1 and CDR2 are SGHRS and YFSETQ. Trimming removed 4 bases from V and 9 bases from J, with 14 bases in between. CDR3: CASSPVGVGEQFF. CDR3 DNA: TGCGCCAGCAGCCCGGTAGGGGTGGGTGAGCAGTTCTTC. The full variable domain, with the rest looked up from reference TRBV5-1 and TRBJ2-1, is KAGVTQTPRYLIKTRGQQVTLSCSPISGHRSVSWYQQTPGQGLQFLFEYFSETQRNKGNFPGRFSGRQFSNSRSEMNVSTLELGDSALYLCASSPVGVGEQFFGPGTRLTVL.

The sample holds a few counts of this clonotype. The J gene is TRBJ2-3, the V gene TRBV6-1; 13 nucleotides line up with TRBD2. V gave up 5 bases and J gave up 0 bases; unmatched junction bases: 17. The CDR3 runs 21 residues. The germline V gene has CDR1 MNHNS and CDR2 SASEGT. CDR3 in amino acids: CASSPRLAGGPRSSSTDTQYF. The CDR3 DNA is TGTGCCAGCAGTCCCCGACTAGCGGGGGGCCCCCGTTCCTCTAGCACAGATACGCAGTATTTT.

V usage is TRBV9 and J usage is TRBJ1-1; D is unclear. V lost 0 bases, J lost 6 bases, and 12 bases lay in between. The germline V gene encodes CDR1 SGDLS and CDR2 YYNGEE. This CDR3 comprises 14 residues. CDR3 protein: CASSVGPKGPEAFF. The CDR3 nucleotides read TGTGCCAGCAGCGTAGGCCCCAAAGGGCCTGAAGCTTTCTTT. The complete variable domain, with remaining parts taken from reference TRBV9 and TRBJ1-1, reads DSGVTQTPKHLITATGQRVTLRCSPRSGDLSVYWYQQSLDQGLQFLIQYYNGEERAKGNILERFSAQQFPDLHSELNLSSLELGDSALYFCASSVGPKGPEAFFGQGTRLTVV.

J is TRBJ2-3 and V is TRBV11-2; 11 bases agree with TRBD2. The ends lost 1 base at V and 4 bases at J; junction bases unmatched: 4. Germline values: CDR1 SGHAT, CDR2 FQNNGV. The CDR3 contains 16 residues. CDR3 nucleotides: TGTGCCAGCAGCTTAGTAACTAGCGGGGGTGCAGATACGCAGTATTTT. The encoded protein is CASSLVTSGGADTQYF.

Note on this clonotype: A clone one base away is much larger, so this may be a read error. The chain carries TRBV5-1 and TRBJ2-1, with 8 bases aligning to TRBD1. The V gene end was trimmed by 2 bases and the J gene end by 12 bases; junction bases not matched to a gene: 19. From germline, CDR1 is SGHRS and CDR2 YFSETQ. The CDR3 runs to 17 residues. CDR3 region: CASSFSGSAGGPTRQFF. The CDR3, as DNA: TGCGCCAGCAGCTTTTCCGGGTCGGCAGGGGGCCCAACTAGGCAGTTCTTC.

V usage is TRBV27 and J usage is TRBJ1-1; maybe TRBD1 (6 bases). From germline, CDR1 is MNHEY and CDR2 SMNVEV (reference sequence). The CDR3 runs 15 residues. Trimming cost V 0 bases and J 5 bases, with 13 bases left between them. The CDR3 region has the DNA TGTGCCAGCAGTTTATCGTTGGGGGGGCGAACTGAAGCTTTCTTT. The encoded protein is CASSLSLGGRTEAFF.

The chain employs TRBV5-5 and TRBJ1-5; a weak D match, TRBD1 (6 bases). The CDR3 extends over 15 amino acids. Looked up from germline, CDR1 is SGHKS and CDR2 is YYEKEE (reference sequence). The V and J ends lost 4 bases and 5 bases respectively, with 16 bases between them. The CDR3 loop reads CASSPEGDLYQPQHF. The CDR3 DNA sequence: TGTGCCAGCAGCCCAGAGGGGGACCTGTATCAGCCCCAGCATTTT.

This clonotype has only a few counts. Written as DNA, the CDR3 is TGTGCCAGCAGCTTGGTTACAGGGACTAACTATGGCTACACCTTC. This codes for CASSLVTGTNYGYTF. This rearrangement joins TRBV5-6 to TRBJ1-2; TRBD1 might be the D (6 bases). V was cut by 0 bases and J by 0 bases, with 9 bases left in between. Germline V lookup: CDR1 SGHDT, CDR2 YYEEEE. CDR3 length equals 15 residues.

The chain couples TRBV5-1 to TRBJ2-7; D is possibly TRBD1 or TRBD2 (6 bases each). Germline loops: CDR1 SGHRS, CDR2 YFSETQ. The CDR3 length is 15 residues. V lost 2 bases and J lost 4, with 16 bases in between. CDR3 region: CASSLNGGTLYEQYF. The CDR3 nucleotides read TGCGCCAGCAGCTTAAACGGAGGGACACTGTACGAGCAGTACTTC.